The clone carrying this T cell receptor (beta chain) was seen a few times. The data belong to a study of blood T cells in healthy people across ages. Study at large: T cells yielded about one barcoded beta molecule per two cells through template switching.

This CDR3 has 14 amino acids. V dropped 3 bases and J dropped 7 bases, with 15 bases sitting between them. Germline V gene sequence: CDR1 ENHRY, CDR2 SYGVKD. Each sample yielded at least 6.5 million isolated PBMCs. A second about 7 to 11 cycle PCR used barcoded and J-beta primers. TCRdb fed the 5' RACE reads into MiXCR, producing one record per CDR3 protein. The sample holds fewer than 2 million distinct CDR3 sequences, approximately 40% seen once. The material sequenced was blood. The chain carries TRBV10-3 and TRBJ1-2; D is ambiguous. This sequence was found in a human donor in good health. CDR3 loop: CAISEPQGYGGYTF. The CDR3 DNA sequence: TGTGCCATCAGTGAACCACAAGGGTATGGTGGCTACACCTTC.